Each of the 19 T cell receptor beta chains below was sequenced from the same sample in a study of post-analysis software for immune sequencing data. Broader study findings: TRBV segments more frequent in patients than in controls numbered roughly 5 and included TRBV5-6, TRBV5-1 and TRBV20-1.

Researchers reported that TCR beta cDNA libraries carried unique molecular identifiers. TCRdb called the PCR reads again in MiXCR, with one record for every CDR3 protein. The sample yields hundreds of thousands of distinct CDR3 sequences, around 53% seen once. These receptors have no identified antigens. The material sequenced was blood. The origin of the receptors is a girl under 18 with multiple sclerosis.

With respect to this clonotype: A much larger clone is a single base away; this may be a read error. The chain carries TRBV25-1 and TRBJ2-5; 7 positions agree with TRBD1. The better agreement between TRBJ2-7 and the DNA end casts doubt on the J call. Germline-derived CDR1 and CDR2 are MGHDK and SYGVNS. The CDR3 extends over 13 amino acids. The CDR3 protein is CASSGDSYYEQYF. CDR3 DNA sequence: TGTGCCAGCAGCGGGGACAGCTACTACGAGCAGTACTTC.

This sequence joins TRBV5-1 and TRBJ2-7; 8 nucleotides agree with TRBD1. V lost 7 bases and J lost 2; bases outside the gene matches: 5. The CDR3 consists of 13 residues. Germline lookup yields CDR1 SGHRS and CDR2 YFSETQ. The CDR3 bases are TGCGCCAGCGGCTCACAGGGGGCCTACGAGCAGTACTTC. As protein: CASGSQGAYEQYF.

A word on this clonotype: One junction end does not reproduce the germline sequence, and a read error may be involved. V and J are TRBV20-1 and TRBJ2-7, with TRBD1 identical over 9 bases. The CDR3 sequence is 13 residues long. Per germline, CDR1 DFQATT and CDR2 SNEGSKA (reference sequence). In DNA, the CDR3 is TGCAGTGCTAAAAGGACAGGGGTGGAGACCCACTTCTTC. This translates into CSAKRTGVETHFF.

V and J are TRBV27 and TRBJ2-3; TRBD1 matches at 8 bases. The V gene end was trimmed by 5 bases and the J gene end by 5 bases; junction bases not matched to a gene: 12. This CDR3 region has 16 residues. Germline CDR1 MNHEY, CDR2 SMNVEV (reference sequence). This CDR3 reads CASSLSLQGAGDTQYF. DNA of the CDR3: TGTGCCAGCAGTCTAAGCCTGCAGGGGGCAGGAGATACGCAGTATTTT.

The rearrangement links TRBV7-2 to TRBJ1-2; D gene unclear. V was pared by 7 bases and J by 4 bases, with 16 bases between. The CDR3 has 14 amino acids. Germline CDR1 and CDR2: SGHTA and FQGNSA. The CDR3 DNA reads as TGTGCCAGCAATCGCGCCGGGCGAAGCTATGGCTACACCTTC. Translation gives CASNRAGRSYGYTF.

The chain combines TRBV12-3 or TRBV12-4 with TRBJ1-2; D not resolved. CDR3 length equals 13 residues. V lost 5 bases, J lost 9 bases, and 16 bases lay in between. The CDR3 region has the DNA TGTGCCAGCAGTAAGGACCGCCCCGGGAGCTACACCTTC. It codes for CASSKDRPGSYTF.

For this clonotype: Germline is not matched at one junction end, which may reflect a read error. CDR3 coding DNA: TGCAGTGCTAGATCATATCCGGGACAGACTAAATATGGCTACACCTTC. Residues: CSARSYPGQTKYGYTF. V gene TRBV20-1 combines with J gene TRBJ1-2, with 7 bases lining up with TRBD1. The CDR3 has 16 amino acids. Germline values: CDR1 DFQATT, CDR2 SNEGSKA (reference sequence).

The chain joins TRBV7-9 to TRBJ1-6; TRBD1 agrees at 9 bases. Trimming took 4 bases from V and 0 from J; bases not matched to a gene: 7. The CDR3 sequence is 18 residues long. Germline V CDR1 and CDR2: SEHNR, FQNEAQ (reference sequence). The DNA for the CDR3 is TGTGCCAGCAGCTCGACAGGGGGGCCTAGCTCCTATAATTCACCCCTCCACTTT. As protein: CASSSTGGPSSYNSPLHF.

The gene calls are TRBV29-1 and TRBJ2-7; D is unresolved. The end of the DNA aligns better with TRBJ2-5, so the J call may be wrong. Per the germline V gene, CDR1 is SQVTM and CDR2 is ANQGSEA. This CDR3 region has 12 residues. CDR3 residues: CSVGWKRETQYF. The CDR3 DNA is TGCAGCGTTGGCTGGAAAAGGGAGACCCAGTACTTC.

This clonotype was counted only a few times. V is TRBV10-3 and J is TRBJ2-7, with 11 bases identical to TRBD1. The CDR3 spans 15 residues. Germline CDR1 is ENHRY and CDR2 is SYGVKD. V was pared by 7 bases and J by 3 bases, with 8 bases of the junction left unmatched. CDR3 loop: CAIKGPGTGGYEQYF. The CDR3 nucleotides are TGTGCCATCAAAGGCCCTGGGACAGGGGGCTACGAGCAGTACTTC.

The gene calls are TRBV29-1 and TRBJ2-3; 11 positions agree with TRBD2. V lost 7 bases to trimming and J lost 5 bases; unmatched junction nucleotides: 14. The CDR3 spans 16 residues. Germline CDR1 SQVTM, CDR2 ANQGSEA. Written as DNA, the CDR3 is TGCAGCGCCTCTGAGGGGCTAGCGGGGGGAGTAGATACGCAGTATTTT. This encodes CSASEGLAGGVDTQYF.

This chain's CDR3 is CASSYGTSGRGETQYF. In DNA, the CDR3 is TGCGCCAGCAGCTACGGGACTAGCGGGAGGGGCGAGACCCAGTACTTC. The chain is built from TRBV5-1 and TRBJ2-5, with 16 bases matching TRBD2. The CDR3 length is 16 residues. CDR1 and CDR2 (germline): SGHRS, YFSETQ. The J segment lost 5 bases and the V segment lost 3 bases, leaving 4 bases of the junction unmatched.

This clonotype was found a few times. The V gene is TRBV4-2, the J gene TRBJ2-5; TRBD2 aligns across 7 bases. CDR3 length: 16 amino acids. Germline CDR1 and CDR2: LGHNA and YNFKEQ. The trim removed 1 base at V and 1 base at J, leaving 6 bases unmatched. The CDR3 nucleotides read TGTGCCAGCAGCCAAGGCGTGACTAGCCCCCAAGAGACCCAGTACTTC. Amino acid sequence: CASSQGVTSPQETQYF.

This clonotype was found a few times. The genes are TRBV10-3 and TRBJ2-6, with 11 bases matching TRBD1. The CDR3 covers 17 residues. After removal of 6 bases from V and 1 base from J, the junction contained 5 bases not matched to a gene. Germline CDR1 is ENHRY and CDR2 is SYGVKD. CDR3 sequence reads: CAIRPGQGASGANVLTF. Written as DNA, the CDR3 is TGTGCCATCAGGCCAGGACAGGGGGCATCTGGGGCCAACGTCCTGACTTTC.

The gene calls are TRBV6-5 and TRBJ1-1; no definite D call. V lost 5 bases and J 4 bases, leaving 23 bases between the germline ends. There are 17 residues in the CDR3. Germline CDR1 reads MNHEY; CDR2 reads SVGAGI. CDR3 nucleotide sequence: TGTGCCAGCAGTAACCCTGGGATCCCGCGCGGGAGCACTGAAGCTTTCTTT. It translates to CASSNPGIPRGSTEAFF.

The chain employs TRBV20-1 and TRBJ1-2; TRBD1 is a possible D gene (5 bases). The CDR3 has 15 residues. CDR1 DFQATT and CDR2 SNEGSKA come from the germline V gene (reference sequence). The V end lost 0 bases, the J end lost 5 bases, and 16 bases lay between the germline ends. CDR3 protein: CSARDPLGGTYGYTF. In DNA, the CDR3 is TGCAGTGCTAGAGATCCATTGGGGGGAACGTATGGCTACACCTTC.

This clonotype was detected a few times. The V and J genes are TRBV7-2 and TRBJ2-7; 8 bases fit TRBD1. The V gene's germline CDR1 is SGHTA and CDR2 FQGNSA. The ends lost 5 bases at V and 5 bases at J; junction bases unmatched: 5. This CDR3 spans 13 amino acids. CDR3 nucleotide sequence: TGTGCCAGCAGCCGGACAGGGTACAACGAGCAGTACTTC. It specifies CASSRTGYNEQYF.

V usage is TRBV29-1 and J usage is TRBJ2-2; D is unclear. V dropped 6 bases and J dropped 1 base, with 15 bases sitting between them. This CDR3 has 15 residues. CDR1 and CDR2 (germline): SQVTM, ANQGSEA. The CDR3 DNA reads TGCAGCGTCCCCGGAACAACCGGGAACACCGGGGAGCTGTTTTTT. This codes for CSVPGTTGNTGELFF.

The chain has TRBV29-1 and TRBJ2-3, with TRBD2 matching over 9 bases. The trim removed 4 bases at V and 10 bases at J, leaving 3 bases unmatched. Per the germline V gene, CDR1 is SQVTM and CDR2 is ANQGSEA. CDR3 length equals 11 residues. Here the CDR3 DNA reads TGCAGCGTTGTATTAGCGGGGGCGCAGTATTTT. This gives the protein CSVVLAGAQYF.